What follows are 24 T cell receptor beta chains derived from one specimen sequenced in a study of regulatory T cells in long-lasting Graves disease. Documented time point: newly diagnosed GD, antithyroid drugs for less than 3 months. PBMC-derived RNA was used for the TCR library. With iRepertoire HTBI primers and Arm-PCR of CDR3 regions, TCR beta libraries were built. MiXCR, run by TCRdb on the multiplex PCR reads, gives a single entry per CDR3 protein. The sample contains some 490,000 distinct CDR3 sequences, 12% of which appear only once. The sample was also reused in another study, on T cells in Graves' hyperthyroidism and ophthalmopathy.

Sequences were derived from peripheral blood mononuclear cells (PBMCs), sampled at new diagnosis, from a patient treated with antithyroid drugs. The receptors come from a woman aged 25 to 39 with Graves disease.

This clonotype was counted many times. This chain links TRBV4-3 with TRBJ1-6; D remains unclear. The germline V and J ends were trimmed by 0 bases and 12 bases, with 9 bases remaining between them. Germline V CDR1 and CDR2: LGHNA, YSLEER. There are 13 residues in the CDR3. Written as DNA, the CDR3 is TGCGCCAGCAGCCAAGATATGGAGCAACCCCTCCACTTT. Translation: CASSQDMEQPLHF.

Many counts were recorded for this clonotype. The V gene is TRBV3-1, the J gene TRBJ2-3; TRBD2 aligns across 7 bases. The trim removed 3 bases at V and 5 bases at J, leaving 5 bases unmatched. The germline V gene has CDR1 LGHDT and CDR2 YNNKEL (reference sequence). This CDR3 contains 14 residues. CDR3 nucleotides: TGTGCCAGCAGCCACCGGGGGGTTCTAGATACGCAGTATTTT. Its protein product is CASSHRGVLDTQYF.

This sequence joins TRBV24-1 and TRBJ2-7, with D perhaps TRBD1 (6 bases). The length of the CDR3 is 16 residues. Trimming took off 2 bases at V and 2 bases at J, with 15 bases between the two ends. Germline V gene sequence: CDR1 KGHDR, CDR2 SFDVKD. The CDR3 coding sequence is TGTGCCACCAGTGATTCGTTCGGGACACCAACCTACGAGCAGTACTTC. As protein: CATSDSFGTPTYEQYF.

This clonotype showed up many times. V is TRBV29-1 and J is TRBJ2-5; a weak D match, TRBD2 (6 bases). This CDR3 region has 12 residues. The germline V and J ends were trimmed by 7 bases and 4 bases, with 13 bases remaining between them. In germline, CDR1 is SQVTM, CDR2 ANQGSEA. Written as DNA, the CDR3 is TGCAGCGGGGGGACTCCCCTAGAGACCCAGTACTTC. Encoded protein: CSGGTPLETQYF.

This clonotype came up many times. The chain combines TRBV2 with TRBJ2-4; D remains ambiguous. Trimming left V 6 bases short and J 1 base short, with 10 bases between. This CDR3 region has 14 residues. Germline V gene data show CDR1 as SNHLY and CDR2 as FYNNEI. This CDR3 is CASRDQWAKNIQYF. CDR3 bases: TGTGCCAGCAGGGACCAATGGGCCAAAAACATTCAGTACTTC.

This clonotype was recorded at least ten times. CDR3 sequence: CASSLQAGISYNEQFF. The CDR3 DNA reads as TGTGCCAGCAGCTTACAGGCGGGAATCTCCTACAATGAGCAGTTCTTC. This chain uses TRBV7-3 with TRBJ2-1; possible D gene TRBD2, 6 bases. Germline assignment: CDR1 SGHTA and CDR2 FQGTGA. V was clipped by 2 bases and J by 0 bases, with 11 bases between them. The CDR3 has 16 residues.

A remark on this clonotype: An end of the junction does not agree with germline; a read error may underlie this. The chain uses TRBV11-3 and TRBJ1-1; 9 bases are shared with TRBD1. The germline CDR1 and CDR2 sequences are SGHNT and YENEEA. The CDR3 extends over 17 amino acids. CDR3 nucleotide sequence: TGTGCCAGCAGTTTAGAGACAGGGGGTGGGATGAACACTGAAGCTTTCTTT. It codes for CASSLETGGGMNTEAFF.

This clonotype was detected only a few times. The J gene is TRBJ2-4, the V gene TRBV30; 7 bases line up with TRBD1. Germline-derived CDR1 and CDR2 are GTSNPN and SVGIG (reference sequence). V gave up 3 bases and J gave up 9 bases; unmatched junction bases: 14. The CDR3 is made up of 15 amino acids. The CDR3 region is CAWSSTGAGLGIQYF. CDR3 nucleotide sequence: TGTGCCTGGAGCTCCACAGGGGCCGGGCTAGGCATTCAGTACTTC.

This clonotype was found many times. This rearrangement joins TRBV24-1 to TRBJ2-2, with D unresolved. CDR1 is KGHDR, CDR2 SFDVKD, per germline. Trimming took 5 bases from V and 0 from J, leaving 18 bases between them. The CDR3 length is 18 residues. The CDR3 DNA reads as TGTGCCACCAGTGGTCCCTTCGCGACAAGTCCGAACACCGGGGAGCTGTTTTTT. As protein: CATSGPFATSPNTGELFF.

This clonotype was found many times. V is TRBV9 and J is TRBJ2-7; D not resolved. Trimming took 0 bases from V and 9 from J, leaving 13 bases between them. The CDR3 covers 13 residues. Germline CDR1 reads SGDLS; CDR2 reads YYNGEE. The CDR3 is CASSVDLSTGQYF. The DNA of the CDR3 is TGTGCCAGCAGCGTAGACCTCTCCACGGGGCAGTACTTC. The whole variable domain, filled in from reference TRBV9 and TRBJ2-7, reads DSGVTQTPKHLITATGQRVTLRCSPRSGDLSVYWYQQSLDQGLQFLIQYYNGEERAKGNILERFSAQQFPDLHSELNLSSLELGDSALYFCASSVDLSTGQYFGPGTRLTVT.

The chain is built from TRBV27 and TRBJ2-2; 8 positions match TRBD1. The CDR3 consists of 14 residues. The germline V gene has CDR1 MNHEY and CDR2 SMNVEV (reference sequence). Unmatched junction bases numbered 3, after V lost 6 bases and J lost 3 bases. CDR3 sequence: CASRDRVYTGELFF. The CDR3 DNA reads TGTGCCAGCAGGGACAGGGTCTACACCGGGGAGCTGTTTTTT.

The chain combines TRBV5-1 with TRBJ2-3; TRBD1 matches at 8 bases. Germline loops: CDR1 SGHRS, CDR2 YFSETQ. CDR3 length: 15 residues. Germline trimming cut 5 bases from V and 5 bases from J; bases unmatched to any gene: 10. The CDR3 DNA follows: TGCGCCAGCAGTAGAGGACAGGGCGAGGGAGATACGCAGTATTTT. The encoded protein is CASSRGQGEGDTQYF.

The V call is TRBV4-1, the J call TRBJ1-5; D is unclear. Germline assignment: CDR1 MGHRA and CDR2 YSYEKL. This CDR3 is built from 16 residues. The germline V and J ends were trimmed by 2 bases and 4 bases, with 15 bases remaining between them. The CDR3 reads CASSQFSLRDNQPQHF. The CDR3 DNA reads TGCGCCAGCAGCCAATTTAGTTTACGGGATAATCAGCCCCAGCATTTT.

The rearrangement uses TRBV7-8 and TRBJ2-2, with TRBD2 identical over 9 bases. Trimming at V came to 4 bases and at J to 3 bases, leaving 9 bases not matched to a gene. Per germline, CDR1 SGHVS and CDR2 FQNEAQ. This CDR3 region has 17 residues. The CDR3 DNA reads TGTGCCAGCAGCTGGGACTTAGCGGGAGCGGACACCGGGGAGCTGTTTTTT. Its protein product is CASSWDLAGADTGELFF.

This clonotype was counted between two and nine times. The genes are TRBV19 and TRBJ2-5; D gene uncertain. The end of the DNA aligns better with TRBJ2-1, so the J call may be wrong. The CDR3 contains 13 residues. Germline CDR1 reads LNHDA; CDR2 reads SQIVND (reference sequence). CDR3 amino acids: CASSIPPRDEQFF. The CDR3 DNA reads TGTGCCAGTAGTATTCCCCCCCGAGATGAGCAGTTCTTC.

In the case of this clonotype: A much larger clone is a single base away; this may be a read error. The rearrangement joins TRBV2 to TRBJ2-5, with TRBD2 as a possible D gene (6 bases). Germline V gene data show CDR1 as SNHLY and CDR2 as FYNNEI. This CDR3 contains 17 residues. CDR3 in amino acids: CASGERSVGRGQETQYF. CDR3 DNA: TGTGCCAGCGGTGAACGGTCAGTTGGGCGGGGCCAAGAGACCCAGTACTTC.

Comments on this clonotype: A clone one base away is much larger, so this may be a read error. This chain uses TRBV7-9 with TRBJ2-7; no clear D. Germline loops: CDR1 SEHNR, CDR2 FQNEAQ (reference sequence). There are 15 residues in the CDR3. For the CDR3, the DNA is TGTGCCAGCAGCATAGACATACCTTCATCCTACGAGGAGTACTTC. This codes for CASSIDIPSSYEEYF.

This clonotype has ten or more counts. The chain employs TRBV5-1 and TRBJ2-5; D remains unclear. V dropped 0 bases and J dropped 3 bases, with 6 bases sitting between them. Germline V gene data show CDR1 as SGHRS and CDR2 as YFSETQ. The length of the CDR3 is 13 residues. Here the CDR3 DNA reads TGCGCCAGCAGCTTGGAAGCAGAAGAGACCCAGTACTTC. As protein: CASSLEAEETQYF.

In this sample, this clonotype turned up a few times. The V and J genes are TRBV11-3 and TRBJ2-1; tentatively, D is TRBD2 (6 bases). The germline V and J ends were trimmed by 1 base and 7 bases, with 8 bases remaining between them. Germline CDR1 reads SGHNT; CDR2 reads YENEEA. This CDR3 has 13 residues. The CDR3 region is CASSLGAGNEQFF. The CDR3 DNA follows: TGTGCCAGCAGCTTAGGGGCGGGGAATGAGCAGTTCTTC.

This clonotype was observed many times. The chain links TRBV11-2 to TRBJ2-3; 8 bases are a match to TRBD2. Germline CDR1 and CDR2: SGHAT and FQNNGV. The CDR3 is 15 residues long. V shed 5 bases, J shed 6 bases, and the junction held 10 bases outside the gene matches. The CDR3 DNA follows: TGTGCCAGCAGCGACCGGGAGGGACGGCTCGATACGCAGTATTTT. Protein sequence: CASSDREGRLDTQYF.

This clonotype came up many times. The rearrangement joins TRBV2 to TRBJ2-5; D unresolved. The CDR3 loop spans 14 amino acids. Germline assignment: CDR1 SNHLY and CDR2 FYNNEI. Trimming removed 2 bases from V and 5 bases from J, with 12 bases in between. The CDR3 bases are TGTGCCAGCAGTGAAAGAAGGGTATCGGAGACCCAGTACTTC. It translates to CASSERRVSETQYF.

As regards this clonotype: This likely traces to a read error, being one base from a far larger clone. V is TRBV12-3 or TRBV12-4 and J is TRBJ2-7; D is undetermined. This CDR3 is built from 13 residues. The CDR3 protein is CASSLGVRYGQYF. The CDR3 DNA follows: TGTGCCAGCAGTCTAGGAGTCCGCTACGGGCAGTACTTC.

This clonotype has at least ten counts. The chain has TRBV20-1 and TRBJ2-7; D call uncertain. Germline V CDR1 and CDR2: DFQATT, SNEGSKA (reference sequence). The CDR3 length is 14 residues. V was clipped by 6 bases and J by 0 bases, with 15 bases between them. The CDR3 DNA sequence: TGCAGTGCCATTAACATGAAGAGCTCCTACGAGCAGTACTTC. Amino acids: CSAINMKSSYEQYF.

In its sample, this clonotype was seen many times. The chain carries TRBV2 and TRBJ2-7; a possible D gene is TRBD1 (5 bases). V lost 6 bases and J 1 base, leaving 19 bases between the germline ends. Germline CDR1 reads SNHLY; CDR2 reads FYNNEI. This CDR3 spans 16 amino acids. CDR3 DNA: TGTGCCAGCAGAGGGGTCACCCCCTTGGAGTCCTACGAGCAGTACTTC. It translates to CASRGVTPLESYEQYF.